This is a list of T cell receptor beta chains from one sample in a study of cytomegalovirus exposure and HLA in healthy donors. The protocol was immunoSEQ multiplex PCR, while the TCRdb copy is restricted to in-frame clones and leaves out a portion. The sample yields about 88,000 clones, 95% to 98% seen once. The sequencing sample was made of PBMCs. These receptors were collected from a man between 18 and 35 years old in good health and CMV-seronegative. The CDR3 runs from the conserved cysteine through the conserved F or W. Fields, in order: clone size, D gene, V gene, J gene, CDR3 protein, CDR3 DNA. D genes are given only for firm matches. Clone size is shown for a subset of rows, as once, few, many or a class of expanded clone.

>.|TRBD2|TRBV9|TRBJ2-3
CASSVGLAGGTDTQYF
TGTGCCAGCAGCGTAGGTCTAGCGGGAGGTACAGATACGCAGTATTTT
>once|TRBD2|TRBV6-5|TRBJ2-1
CASSPRLAGEQFF
TGTGCCAGCAGCCCCAGACTAGCGGGAGAGCAGTTCTTC
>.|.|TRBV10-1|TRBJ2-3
CASSESTLAPLAGDDTQYF
TGCGCCAGCAGTGAGTCGACTCTGGCCCCCCTCGCGGGTGACGATACGCAGTATTTT
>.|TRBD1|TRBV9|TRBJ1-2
CASSAGDRGYTF
TGTGCCAGCAGCGCCGGGGACAGAGGCTACACCTTC
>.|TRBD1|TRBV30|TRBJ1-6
CAWSTSGQPNSPLHF
TGTGCCTGGAGTACTTCGGGACAGCCTAATTCACCCCTCCACTTT
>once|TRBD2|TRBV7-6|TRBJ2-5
CASSLASGSGETQYF
TGTGCCAGCAGCTTAGCTAGCGGGAGTGGGGAGACCCAGTACTTC
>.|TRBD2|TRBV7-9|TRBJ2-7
CASRATSTSAEQYF
TGTGCCAGCAGAGCCACCTCGACTAGCGCCGAGCAGTACTTC
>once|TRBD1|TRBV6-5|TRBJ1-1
CASSSGQGLNTEAFF
TGTGCCAGCAGTTCCGGACAGGGATTGAACACTGAAGCTTTCTTT
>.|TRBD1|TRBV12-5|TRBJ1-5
CASGLVLIARPGTGWRGSNQPQHF
TGTGCTAGTGGTTTGGTACTTATTGCTCGACCCGGGACAGGCTGGAGGGGCAGCAATCAGCCCCAGCATTTT
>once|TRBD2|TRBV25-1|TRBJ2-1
CASSVRLASAGNEQFF
TGTGCCAGCAGTGTCCGACTAGCGTCCGCGGGGAATGAGCAGTTCTTC
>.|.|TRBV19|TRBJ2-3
CASNWGSSWDTDTQYF
TGTGCCAGTAACTGGGGCTCCTCATGGGACACAGATACGCAGTATTTT
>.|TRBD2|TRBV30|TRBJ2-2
CASSIAGPNTGELFF
TGTGCCTCCTCCATAGCGGGGCCGAACACCGGGGAGCTGTTTTTT
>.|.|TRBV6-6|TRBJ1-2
CASRGGGYGYTF
TGTGCCAGCCGCGGGGGCGGCTATGGCTACACCTTC
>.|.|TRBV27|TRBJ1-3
CASSSQGYSGNTIYF
TGTGCCAGCAGTTCACAGGGATACTCTGGAAACACCATATATTTT
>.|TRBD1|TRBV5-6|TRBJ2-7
CASSLEWTGSEQYF
TGTGCCAGCAGCTTGGAATGGACAGGGTCCGAGCAGTACTTC
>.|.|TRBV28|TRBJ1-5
CASSFSRSNQPQHF
TGTGCCAGCAGTTTTAGTAGAAGCAATCAGCCCCAGCATTTT
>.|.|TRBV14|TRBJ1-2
CASSQAGGDYGYTF
TGTGCCAGCAGCCAAGCGGGGGGCGACTATGGCTACACCTTC
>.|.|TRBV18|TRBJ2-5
CASLRRSEETQYF
TGTGCCAGCCTCCGGAGATCCGAAGAGACCCAGTACTTC
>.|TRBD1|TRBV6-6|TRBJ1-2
CASSQQGAGGYTF
TGTGCCAGCAGTCAACAGGGGGCGGGTGGCTACACCTTC
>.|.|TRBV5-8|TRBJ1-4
CASSRGGSNEKLFF
TGTGCCAGCAGCCGCGGGGGGAGTAATGAAAAACTGTTTTTT
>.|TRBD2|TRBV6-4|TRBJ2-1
CASSQLAGDYEQFF
TGTGCCAGCAGCCAACTAGCGGGAGACTATGAGCAGTTCTTC
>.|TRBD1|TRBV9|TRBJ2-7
CASSVGTGLHEQYF
TGTGCCAGCAGCGTCGGGACAGGGCTCCACGAGCAGTACTTC
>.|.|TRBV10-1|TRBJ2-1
CASSLIPGNEQFF
TGCGCCAGCAGTCTGATCCCCGGCAATGAGCAGTTCTTC
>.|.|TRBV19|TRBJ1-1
CASSTGGNTEAFF
TGTGCCAGTAGTACCGGAGGGAACACTGAAGCTTTCTTT
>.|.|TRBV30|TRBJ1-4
CAWGQNEKLFF
TGTGCCTGGGGACAGAATGAAAAACTGTTTTTT
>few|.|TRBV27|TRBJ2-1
CASSPTVDEQFF
TGTGCCAGCAGCCCTACGGTCGATGAGCAGTTCTTC
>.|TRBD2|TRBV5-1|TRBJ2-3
CASSLGPGTIDTQYF
TGCGCCAGCAGCCTCGGACCAGGGACTATAGATACGCAGTATTTT
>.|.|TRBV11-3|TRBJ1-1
CASSFTVNTEAFF
TGTGCCAGCAGCTTTACAGTTAACACTGAAGCTTTCTTT
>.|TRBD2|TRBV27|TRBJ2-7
CASSFTAGAVEQYF
TGTGCCAGCAGTTTCACGGCGGGAGCGGTCGAGCAGTACTTC
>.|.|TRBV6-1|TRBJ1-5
CASSLQVDQPQHF
TGTGCCAGCAGTCTACAGGTAGATCAGCCCCAGCATTTT
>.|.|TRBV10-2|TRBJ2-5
CASSESGGQETQYF
TGCGCCAGCAGTGAGTCAGGGGGTCAGGAGACCCAGTACTTC
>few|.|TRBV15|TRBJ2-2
CATSRGYGTGELFF
TGTGCCACCAGCAGAGGCTACGGCACCGGGGAGCTGTTTTTT
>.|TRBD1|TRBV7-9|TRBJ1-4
CASSPGQGATNEKLFF
TGTGCCAGCAGCCCGGGACAGGGTGCAACTAATGAAAAACTGTTTTTT
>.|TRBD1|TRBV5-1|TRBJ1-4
CASSTTDRVGEKLFF
TGCGCCAGCAGCACTACGGACAGGGTTGGTGAAAAACTGTTTTTT
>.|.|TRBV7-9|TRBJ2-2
CASSLRDSNTGELFF
TGTGCCAGCAGCCTCCGGGACTCTAACACCGGGGAGCTGTTTTTT
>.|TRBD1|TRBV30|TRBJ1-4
CAWSADRGDEKLFF
TGTGCCTGGAGTGCGGACAGGGGGGATGAAAAACTGTTTTTT
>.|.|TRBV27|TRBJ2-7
CASGYLDSSYEQYF
TGTGCCAGCGGTTATCTGGACAGCTCCTACGAGCAGTACTTC
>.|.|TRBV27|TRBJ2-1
CASSSRGNEQFF
TGTGCCAGCAGTAGCAGGGGAAATGAGCAGTTCTTC
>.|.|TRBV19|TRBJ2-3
CASSNIAWGLADTQYF
TGTGCCAGTAGTAACATAGCTTGGGGACTGGCAGATACGCAGTATTTT
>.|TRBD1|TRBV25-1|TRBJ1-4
CASSGDRDVVIGEKLFF
TGTGCCAGCAGTGGGGACAGGGACGTAGTGATCGGTGAAAAACTGTTTTTT
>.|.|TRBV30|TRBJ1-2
CAWTQGFDYGYTF
TGTGCCTGGACTCAGGGGTTCGACTATGGCTACACCTTC
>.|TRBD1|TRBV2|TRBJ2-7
CASSRISDRVNYEQYF
TGTGCCAGCAGTCGAATCTCGGACAGGGTAAACTACGAGCAGTACTTC
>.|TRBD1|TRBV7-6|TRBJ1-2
CASSLAQGEDGYTF
TGTGCCAGCAGCTTAGCGCAGGGGGAGGATGGCTACACCTTC
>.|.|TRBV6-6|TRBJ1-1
CATSLDFEAFF
TGTGCCACCAGCTTGGACTTTGAAGCTTTCTTT
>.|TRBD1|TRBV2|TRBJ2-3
CASSLGTGNTDTQYF
TGTGCCAGCAGTCTCGGGACAGGTAACACAGATACGCAGTATTTT
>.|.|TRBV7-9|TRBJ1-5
CASSLSQGNQPQHF
TGTGCCAGCAGCTTATCTCAGGGCAATCAGCCCCAGCATTTT
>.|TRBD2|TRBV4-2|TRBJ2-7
CASSQDAGGLREQYF
TGTGCCAGCAGCCAAGATGCGGGAGGACTCCGCGAGCAGTACTTC
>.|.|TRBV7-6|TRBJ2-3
CASSSSSVSTQYF
TGTGCCAGCAGCTCCTCTAGCGTCTCTACGCAGTATTTT
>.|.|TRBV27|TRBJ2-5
CASSLAPPPETQYF
TGTGCCAGCAGTTTGGCCCCGCCACCAGAGACCCAGTACTTC
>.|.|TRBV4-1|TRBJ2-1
CASSSFSDNEQFF
TGCGCCAGCAGCTCCTTCTCCGACAATGAGCAGTTCTTC